The 27 T cell receptor beta chains listed next were all sequenced from one sample in a study of T cell responses to AZD1222 COVID-19 vaccine. Assay: immunoSEQ multiplex PCR; the TCRdb copy retains only in-frame clones and omits some. The sample consists of about 170,000 clones, 90% to 95% of them appearing once. The sequencing here drew on peripheral blood, taken on day 0 of AZD1222 vaccination. The receptors were sampled from an adult in good health.

This chain connects TRBV9 to TRBJ2-1, with 14 bases identical to TRBD2. V lost 3 bases and J lost 8; bases outside the gene matches: 10. The CDR3 spans 17 residues. CDR1 is SGDLS and CDR2 is YYNGEE in the germline V gene. The CDR3 reads CASSGRLTSGREYEQFF. CDR3 sequence (DNA): TGTGCCAGCAGCGGACGCCTGACTAGCGGGAGGGAGTATGAGCAGTTCTTC.

V is TRBV7-2 and J is TRBJ1-1; D gene unclear. The CDR3 loop spans 14 amino acids. V lost 6 bases and J lost 1, with 12 bases in between. Germline assignment: CDR1 SGHTA and CDR2 FQGNSA. CDR3 protein: CASSPGRRNTEAFF. The CDR3 DNA reads TGTGCCAGCAGTCCTGGGAGGAGGAACACTGAAGCTTTCTTT.

V and J are TRBV18 and TRBJ1-6; D remains unclear. Germline assignment: CDR1 KGHSH and CDR2 LQKENI. Trimming left V 1 base short and J 7 bases short, with 8 bases between. The CDR3 spans 14 residues. The DNA of the CDR3 is TGTGCCAGCTCACCACGTCCTACAAATTCACCCCTCCACTTT. Translation gives CASSPRPTNSPLHF.

V and J are TRBV7-9 and TRBJ1-1; tentatively, D is TRBD1 (6 bases). Per the germline V gene, CDR1 is SEHNR and CDR2 is FQNEAQ (reference sequence). CDR3 length equals 14 residues. Deletions cut 5 bases from V and 12 bases from J, with 22 bases between. In DNA form, the CDR3 reads TGTGCCAGCAGCCGTAGGGACCCAGGGGAGAAAACTTTCTTT. Protein: CASSRRDPGEKTFF.

The rearrangement links TRBV28 to TRBJ1-2, with D hard to call. Germline V CDR1 and CDR2: MDHEN, SYDVKM. V lost 10 bases and J 8 bases, leaving 26 bases between the germline ends. CDR3 length: 15 residues. CDR3 nucleotides: TGTGCCACCCCCCGGGAGTTATCTGGTTCGGACGGCTACACCTTC. This sequence encodes CATPRELSGSDGYTF.

The chain carries TRBV10-3 and TRBJ2-3; 12 nucleotides match TRBD2. The CDR3 extends over 18 amino acids. Germline CDR1 ENHRY, CDR2 SYGVKD. Germline trimming cut 6 bases from V and 2 bases from J; bases unmatched to any gene: 12. In nucleotides, the CDR3 is TGTGCCATCAGGGGAGGGACTAGCGGGCCGACTCTCACAGATACGCAGTATTTT. Translated: CAIRGGTSGPTLTDTQYF.

The gene calls are TRBV5-1 and TRBJ2-2; D gene unclear. Germline assignment: CDR1 SGHRS and CDR2 YFSETQ. The CDR3 consists of 13 residues. Trimming shortened V by 1 base and J by 8 bases, and 9 bases separated the two germline ends. The CDR3 is CASSLLQGGELFF. CDR3 in DNA: TGCGCCAGCAGCTTGCTCCAAGGAGGGGAGCTGTTTTTT. Variable domain in full (rest from reference TRBV5-1 and TRBJ2-2): KAGVTQTPRYLIKTRGQQVTLSCSPISGHRSVSWYQQTPGQGLQFLFEYFSETQRNKGNFPGRFSGRQFSNSRSEMNVSTLELGDSALYLCASSLLQGGELFFGEGSRLTVL.

V and J are TRBV5-1 and TRBJ2-5, with 9 bases aligning to TRBD1. The junction had 6 bases not matched to a gene; V was cut back by 3 bases and J by 3 bases. The CDR3 totals 15 residues. Germline V lookup: CDR1 SGHRS, CDR2 YFSETQ. CDR3 DNA: TGCGCCAGCAGCTCCGGGACAGGGTGGGAAGAGACCCAGTACTTC. It yields the protein CASSSGTGWEETQYF.

The gene calls are TRBV18 and TRBJ1-5, with TRBD1 matching over 9 bases. This CDR3 has 15 residues. Germline CDR1 KGHSH, CDR2 LQKENI. Germline trimming cut 4 bases from V and 6 bases from J; bases unmatched to any gene: 7. The CDR3 sequence: CASSLGQGGSQPQHF. The CDR3 nucleotides read TGTGCCAGCTCACTGGGACAGGGTGGGAGTCAGCCCCAGCATTTT.

The V call is TRBV30, the J call TRBJ1-2, with 8 bases lining up with TRBD1. This CDR3 spans 11 amino acids. Germline V lookup: CDR1 GTSNPN, CDR2 SVGIG (reference sequence). With 8 bases clipped from V and 6 bases from J, the junction kept 5 bases outside the gene matches. The CDR3 DNA is TGTGCCCGGACAGGGCCCCATGGCTACACCTTC. Its translation is CARTGPHGYTF.

On this clone itself: This sample includes further DNA sequences coding for the same CDR3. This chain uses TRBV30 with TRBJ1-1; D remains ambiguous. This CDR3 is 11 amino acids long. V lost 5 bases and J lost 2, with 6 bases in between. Germline CDR1 is GTSNPN and CDR2 is SVGIG (reference sequence). CDR3: CAWGHNTEAFF. In nucleotides, the CDR3 is TGTGCCTGGGGGCACAACACTGAAGCTTTCTTT.

The rearrangement joins TRBV3-1 (or the pseudogene TRBV3-2) to TRBJ2-1; D call uncertain. The CDR3 length is 13 residues. The germline V gene encodes CDR1 LGHDT and CDR2 YNNKEL (reference sequence). Trimming took 0 bases from V and 14 from J, leaving 14 bases between them. CDR3 residues: CASSQEGPSRKFF. CDR3 DNA sequence: TGTGCCAGCAGCCAAGAAGGACCCAGCCGGAAGTTCTTC.

The chain recombines TRBV7-8 with TRBJ1-1, with 7 nucleotides matching TRBD1. Losses at the gene ends were 4 bases for V and 6 bases for J; bases not matched to a gene: 5. CDR1 and CDR2 (germline): SGHVS, FQNEAQ. This CDR3 has 13 residues. This CDR3 is CASSSQGYSEAFF. The CDR3 nucleotides read TGTGCCAGCAGCTCACAGGGGTATTCTGAAGCTTTCTTT.

The rearrangement links TRBV29-1 to TRBJ1-1; 8 nucleotides agree with TRBD1. This CDR3 contains 14 residues. J was trimmed by 5 bases and V by 6 bases; bases with no gene match: 11. Germline CDR1 SQVTM, CDR2 ANQGSEA. The CDR3 loop reads CSVPDRGPRTEAFF. CDR3 DNA: TGCAGCGTCCCCGACAGGGGCCCGAGGACTGAAGCTTTCTTT. The variable domain in full, with the rest retrieved from reference TRBV29-1 and TRBJ1-1, is SAVISQKPSRDICQRGTSLTIQCQVDSQVTMMFWYRQQPGQSLTLIATANQGSEATYESGFVIDKFPISRPNLTFSTLTVSNMSPEDSSIYLCSVPDRGPRTEAFFGQGTRLTVV.

This chain joins TRBV18 and TRBJ2-3; D is ambiguous. This CDR3 comprises 13 residues. V lost 5 bases and J 3 bases, leaving 9 bases between the germline ends. Germline lookup yields CDR1 KGHSH and CDR2 LQKENI. CDR3 residues: CASSLDQTDTQYF. In DNA, the CDR3 is TGTGCCAGCTCATTGGACCAAACAGATACGCAGTATTTT.

This chain joins TRBV4-1 and TRBJ2-2; no reliable D call. Trimming removed 0 bases from V and 3 bases from J, with 11 bases in between. CDR1 is MGHRA and CDR2 is YSYEKL in the germline V gene. The length of the CDR3 is 16 residues. CDR3 loop: CASSQDPELYTGELFF. CDR3 nucleotides: TGCGCCAGCAGCCAAGATCCGGAACTTTACACCGGGGAGCTGTTTTTT.

V gene TRBV3-1 (or the pseudogene TRBV3-2) combines with J gene TRBJ2-1, with a tentative D call TRBD1 (5 bases). The V gene lost 4 bases and the J gene lost 5 bases, with 24 bases spanning the gap. CDR3 length equals 18 residues. Germline CDR1 reads LGHDT; CDR2 reads YNNKEL (reference sequence). The CDR3, as DNA: TGTGCCAGCAGCCCTCACCGAACCGTCAGGGTCCGCGACAATGAGCAGTTCTTC. Its translation: CASSPHRTVRVRDNEQFF.

V is TRBV5-8 and J is TRBJ1-6; D is uncertain. V lost 1 base and J 4 bases, leaving 18 bases between the germline ends. CDR1 SGHTS and CDR2 YDEGEE come from the germline V gene. CDR3 length: 18 residues. CDR3 bases: TGTGCCAGCAGCTTGATATCTTCGGCCGGCGCATATAATTCACCCCTCCACTTT. This translates into CASSLISSAGAYNSPLHF.

The V call is TRBV5-1, the J call TRBJ1-5; D is unclear. This CDR3 contains 15 residues. The V end lost 0 bases, the J end lost 6 bases, and 13 bases lay between the germline ends. Per the germline V gene, CDR1 is SGHRS and CDR2 is YFSETQ. This CDR3 is CASSLGVGPGQPQHF. CDR3 sequence (DNA): TGCGCCAGCAGCTTGGGGGTTGGCCCGGGTCAGCCCCAGCATTTT.

The sample holds one count of this clone. The chain is built from TRBV10-1 and TRBJ2-2; 7 nucleotides line up with TRBD1. Germline trimming cut 9 bases from V and 4 bases from J; bases unmatched to any gene: 8. The CDR3 spans 14 residues. Per the germline V gene, CDR1 is WNHNN and CDR2 is SYGVQD (reference sequence). CDR3 protein: CASSGTDPTGELFF. DNA for the CDR3: TGCGCCAGTTCCGGGACAGACCCCACCGGGGAGCTGTTTTTT.

This sequence joins TRBV18 and TRBJ1-5, with TRBD1 identical over 7 bases. Unmatched junction bases numbered 3, after V lost 0 bases and J lost 4 bases. The CDR3 is made up of 15 amino acids. Germline CDR1 is KGHSH and CDR2 is LQKENI. As DNA, the CDR3 is TGTGCCAGCTCACCACCGGGACAGTTAAATCAGCCCCAGCATTTT. Translating it yields CASSPPGQLNQPQHF. Full variable domain (missing parts from reference TRBV18 and TRBJ1-5): NAGVMQNPRHLVRRRGQEARLRCSPMKGHSHVYWYRQLPEEGLKFMVYLQKENIIDESGMPKERFSAEFPKEGPSILRIQQVVRGDSAAYFCASSPPGQLNQPQHFGDGTRLSIL.

In its sample, this clone was seen a few times. This same CDR3 is encoded by further DNA sequences in the sample. The rearrangement joins TRBV6-1 to TRBJ1-5, with D perhaps matching TRBD1 (6 bases). Germline values: CDR1 MNHNS, CDR2 SASEGT. The CDR3 covers 15 residues. V gave up 3 bases and J gave up 1 base, with 10 bases separating them. CDR3 nucleotides: TGTGCCAGCAGTGACAACAGGGCGAGCAATCAGCCCCAGCATTTT. Its protein product is CASSDNRASNQPQHF.

This clone occurred once. The chain couples TRBV7-9 to TRBJ2-3; the match to TRBD1 covers 8 bases. J gave up 3 bases and V 3 bases, and 5 bases lay outside the gene matches. Per the germline V gene, CDR1 is SEHNR and CDR2 is FQNEAQ (reference sequence). This CDR3 is 15 amino acids long. The CDR3 DNA is TGTGCCAGCAGCTTTGTCAGGGGGCTAACAGATACGCAGTATTTT. Translated, it gives CASSFVRGLTDTQYF.

The rearrangement joins TRBV11-2 to TRBJ2-7, with 8 bases that match TRBD1. Germline assignment: CDR1 SGHAT and CDR2 FQNNGV. The CDR3 is made up of 14 amino acids. V shed 1 base, J shed 5 bases, and the junction held 4 bases outside the gene matches. The DNA of the CDR3 is TGTGCCAGCAGCTTAGGGACAGGGTGGAACGAGCAGTACTTC. It translates to CASSLGTGWNEQYF.

This clone was picked up one time. The rearrangement links TRBV6-1 to TRBJ1-1, with TRBD1 as a possible D gene (5 bases). V lost 3 bases to trimming and J lost 3 bases, with 14 bases between them. Per germline, CDR1 MNHNS and CDR2 SASEGT. The CDR3 sequence is 15 residues long. This CDR3 reads CASSELGGMDTEAFF. Written as DNA, the CDR3 is TGTGCCAGCAGTGAGCTCGGGGGGATGGACACTGAAGCTTTCTTT.

This chain links TRBV27 with TRBJ1-2; 9 bases map to TRBD1. This CDR3 contains 17 residues. Germline V gene sequence: CDR1 MNHEY, CDR2 SMNVEV (reference sequence). The V and J ends lost 0 bases and 4 bases, in that order; junction bases with no gene match: 9. CDR3 in DNA: TGTGCCAGCAGTTTATCGATCGGGACAGGGTATAGCTATGGCTACACCTTC. Translating gives CASSLSIGTGYSYGYTF.

The chain joins TRBV27 to TRBJ2-2, with 13 nucleotides matching TRBD2. Germline V gene data show CDR1 as MNHEY and CDR2 as SMNVEV (reference sequence). The V gene end was trimmed by 6 bases and the J gene end by 5 bases; junction bases not matched to a gene: 6. There are 16 residues in the CDR3. The CDR3 DNA follows: TGTGCCAGCAGACTAGCGGGAGGGCTACATACCGGGGAGCTGTTTTTT. Amino acids: CASRLAGGLHTGELFF.